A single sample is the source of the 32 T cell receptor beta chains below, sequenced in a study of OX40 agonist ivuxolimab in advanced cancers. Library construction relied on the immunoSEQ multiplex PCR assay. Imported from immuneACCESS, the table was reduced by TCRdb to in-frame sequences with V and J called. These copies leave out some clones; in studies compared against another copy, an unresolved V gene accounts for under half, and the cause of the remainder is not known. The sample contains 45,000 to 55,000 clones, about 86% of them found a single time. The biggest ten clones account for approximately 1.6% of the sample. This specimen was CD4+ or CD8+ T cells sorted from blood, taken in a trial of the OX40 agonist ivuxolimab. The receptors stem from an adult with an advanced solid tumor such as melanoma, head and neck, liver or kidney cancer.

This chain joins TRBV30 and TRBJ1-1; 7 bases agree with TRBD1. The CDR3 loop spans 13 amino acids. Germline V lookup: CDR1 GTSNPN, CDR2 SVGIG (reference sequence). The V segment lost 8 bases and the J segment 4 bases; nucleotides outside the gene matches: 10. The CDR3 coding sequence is TGTGCCGCGTTACAGGGGTCTGGCACTGAAGCTTTCTTT. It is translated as CAALQGSGTEAFF.

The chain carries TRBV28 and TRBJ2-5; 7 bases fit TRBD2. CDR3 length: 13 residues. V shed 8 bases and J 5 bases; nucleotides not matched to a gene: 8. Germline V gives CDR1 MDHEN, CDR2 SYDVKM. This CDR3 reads CASRAAGQETQYF. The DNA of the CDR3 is TGTGCCAGCCGGGCAGCGGGGCAGGAGACCCAGTACTTC.

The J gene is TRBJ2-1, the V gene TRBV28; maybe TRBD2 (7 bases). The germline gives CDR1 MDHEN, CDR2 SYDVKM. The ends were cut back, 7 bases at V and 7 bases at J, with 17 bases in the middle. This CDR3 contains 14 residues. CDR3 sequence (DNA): TGTGCCAGCACCTACAGGGACTACAAAAATGAGCAGTTCTTC. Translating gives CASTYRDYKNEQFF. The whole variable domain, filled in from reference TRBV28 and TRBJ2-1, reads DVKVTQSSRYLVKRTGEKVFLECVQDMDHENMFWYRQDPGLGLRLIYFSYDVKMKEKGDIPEGYSVSREKKERFSLILESASTNQTSMYLCASTYRDYKNEQFFGPGTRLTVL.

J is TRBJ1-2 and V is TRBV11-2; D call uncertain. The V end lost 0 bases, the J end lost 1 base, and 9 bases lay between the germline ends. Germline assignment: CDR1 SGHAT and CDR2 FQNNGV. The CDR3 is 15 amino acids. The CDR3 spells CASSLDRGSNYGYTF. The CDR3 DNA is TGTGCCAGCAGCTTAGATCGAGGCAGTAACTATGGCTACACCTTC.

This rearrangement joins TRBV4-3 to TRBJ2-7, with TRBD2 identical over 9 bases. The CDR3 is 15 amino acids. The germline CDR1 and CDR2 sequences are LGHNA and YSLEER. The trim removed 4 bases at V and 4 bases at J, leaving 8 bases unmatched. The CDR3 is CASSPWVAGEYEQYF. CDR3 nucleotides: TGCGCCAGCAGCCCTTGGGTAGCGGGAGAATACGAGCAGTACTTC.

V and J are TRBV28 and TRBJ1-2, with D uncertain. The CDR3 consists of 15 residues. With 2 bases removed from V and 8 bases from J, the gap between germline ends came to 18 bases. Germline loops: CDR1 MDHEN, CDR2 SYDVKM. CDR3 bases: TGTGCCAGCAGTTTAGCTCGGTCAATCGGCGGGGGCTACACCTTC. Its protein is CASSLARSIGGGYTF.

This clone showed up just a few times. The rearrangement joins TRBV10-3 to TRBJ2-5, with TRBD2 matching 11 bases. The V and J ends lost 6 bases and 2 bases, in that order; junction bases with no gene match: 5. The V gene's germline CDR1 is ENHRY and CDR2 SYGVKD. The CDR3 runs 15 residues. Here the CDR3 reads CAIRDSGRDQETQYF. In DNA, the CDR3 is TGTGCCATCAGGGATAGCGGGAGGGATCAAGAGACCCAGTACTTC.

The CDR3 sequence is CASSPGTTQETQYF. DNA of the CDR3: TGTGCCAGCAGCCCAGGGACTACGCAAGAGACCCAGTACTTC. The V and J genes are TRBV9 and TRBJ2-5, with 7 bases matching TRBD2. The V gene end was trimmed by 4 bases and the J gene end by 2 bases; junction bases not matched to a gene: 5. The germline V gene encodes CDR1 SGDLS and CDR2 YYNGEE. The CDR3 has 14 amino acids.

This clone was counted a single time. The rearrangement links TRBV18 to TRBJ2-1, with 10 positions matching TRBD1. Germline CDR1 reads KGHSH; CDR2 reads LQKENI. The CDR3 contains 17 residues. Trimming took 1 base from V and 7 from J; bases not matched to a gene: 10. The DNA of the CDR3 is TGTGCCAGCTCACCACTAAGACAGGGGGCGAAATGGAATGAGCAGTTCTTC. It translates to CASSPLRQGAKWNEQFF.

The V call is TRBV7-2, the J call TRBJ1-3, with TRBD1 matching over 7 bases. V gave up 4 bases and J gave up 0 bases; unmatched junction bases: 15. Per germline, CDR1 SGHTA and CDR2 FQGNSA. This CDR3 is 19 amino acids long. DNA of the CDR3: TGTGCCAGCAGCTCACCTCCCGGACAGGCGCTACTCTCTGGAAACACCATATATTTT. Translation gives CASSSPPGQALLSGNTIYF.

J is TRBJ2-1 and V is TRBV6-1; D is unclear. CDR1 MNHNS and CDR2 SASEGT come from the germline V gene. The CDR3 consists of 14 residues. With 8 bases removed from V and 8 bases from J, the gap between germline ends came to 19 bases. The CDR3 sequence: CASSRAPEVDEQFF. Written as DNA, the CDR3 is TGTGCCAGCTCTCGAGCGCCAGAGGTGGATGAGCAGTTCTTC.

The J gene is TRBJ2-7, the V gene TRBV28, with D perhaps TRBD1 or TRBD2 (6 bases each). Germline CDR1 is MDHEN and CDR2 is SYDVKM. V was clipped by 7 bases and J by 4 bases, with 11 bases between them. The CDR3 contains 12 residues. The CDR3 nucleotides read TGTGCCAGCACAGGGGACTTTTACGAGCAGTACTTC. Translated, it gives CASTGDFYEQYF.

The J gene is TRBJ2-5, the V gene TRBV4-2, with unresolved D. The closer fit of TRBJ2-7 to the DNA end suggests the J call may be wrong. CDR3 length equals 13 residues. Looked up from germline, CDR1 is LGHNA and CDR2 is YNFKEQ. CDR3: CASSQERGYEQYF. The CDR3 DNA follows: TGTGCCAGCAGCCAAGAACGTGGTTACGAGCAGTACTTC.

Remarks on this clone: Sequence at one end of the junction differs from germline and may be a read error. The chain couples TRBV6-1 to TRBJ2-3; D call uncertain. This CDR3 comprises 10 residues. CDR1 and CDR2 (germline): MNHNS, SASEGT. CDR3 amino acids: CASREVTQYF. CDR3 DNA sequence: TGTGCCAGCAGGGAAGTTACGCAGTATTTT.

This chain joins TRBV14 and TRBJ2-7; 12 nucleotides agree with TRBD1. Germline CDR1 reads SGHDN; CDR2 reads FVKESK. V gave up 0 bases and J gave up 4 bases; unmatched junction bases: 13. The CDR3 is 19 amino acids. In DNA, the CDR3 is TGTGCCAGCAGCCAAGATTCTTATGGGACAGGGGGCAGTGGGTACGAGCAGTACTTC. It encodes CASSQDSYGTGGSGYEQYF.

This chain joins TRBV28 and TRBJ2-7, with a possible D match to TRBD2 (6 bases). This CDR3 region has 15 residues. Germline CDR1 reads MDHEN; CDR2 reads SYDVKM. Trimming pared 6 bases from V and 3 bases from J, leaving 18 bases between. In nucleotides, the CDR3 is TGTGCCAGCAGAAATAGCGGATCCGCCTACTACGAGCAGTACTTC. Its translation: CASRNSGSAYYEQYF.

The CDR3 bases are TGTGCCAGCTCACCACCACGGGGACAGGGATACAATGAGCAGTTCTTC. Translation: CASSPPRGQGYNEQFF. This chain links TRBV18 with TRBJ2-1; 9 nucleotides agree with TRBD1. The CDR3 contains 16 residues. Trimming at V came to 0 bases and at J to 4 bases, leaving 4 bases not matched to a gene. Germline V gene sequence: CDR1 KGHSH, CDR2 LQKENI.

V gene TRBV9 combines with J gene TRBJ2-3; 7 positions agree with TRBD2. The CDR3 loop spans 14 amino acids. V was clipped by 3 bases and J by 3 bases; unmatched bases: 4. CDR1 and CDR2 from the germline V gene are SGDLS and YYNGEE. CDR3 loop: CASSAGGWTDTQYF. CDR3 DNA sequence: TGTGCCAGCAGCGCGGGGGGTTGGACAGATACGCAGTATTTT.

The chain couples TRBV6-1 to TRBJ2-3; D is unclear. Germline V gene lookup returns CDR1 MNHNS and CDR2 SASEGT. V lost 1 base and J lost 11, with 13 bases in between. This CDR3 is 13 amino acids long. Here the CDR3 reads CASSEGHSQVQYF. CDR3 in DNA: TGTGCCAGCAGTGAAGGGCACAGCCAGGTGCAGTATTTT.

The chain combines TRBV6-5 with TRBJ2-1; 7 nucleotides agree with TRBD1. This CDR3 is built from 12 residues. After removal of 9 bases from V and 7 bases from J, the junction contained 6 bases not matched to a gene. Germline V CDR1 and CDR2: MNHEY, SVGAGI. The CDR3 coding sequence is TGTGCCAGTAGGGACAGTTCAAATGAGCAGTTCTTC. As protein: CASRDSSNEQFF.

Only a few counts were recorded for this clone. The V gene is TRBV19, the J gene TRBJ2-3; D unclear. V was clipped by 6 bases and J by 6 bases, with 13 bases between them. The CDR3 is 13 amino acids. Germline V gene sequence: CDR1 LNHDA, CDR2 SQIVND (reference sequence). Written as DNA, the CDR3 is TGTGCCAGTAGCGTCTCTGTTGGGGATACGCAGTATTTT. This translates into CASSVSVGDTQYF.

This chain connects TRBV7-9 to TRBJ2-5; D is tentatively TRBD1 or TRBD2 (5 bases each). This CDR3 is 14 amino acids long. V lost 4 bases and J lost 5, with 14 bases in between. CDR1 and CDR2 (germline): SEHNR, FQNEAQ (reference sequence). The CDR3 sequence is CASSSGTAGETQYF. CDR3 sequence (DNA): TGTGCCAGCAGCTCCGGGACGGCCGGGGAGACCCAGTACTTC.

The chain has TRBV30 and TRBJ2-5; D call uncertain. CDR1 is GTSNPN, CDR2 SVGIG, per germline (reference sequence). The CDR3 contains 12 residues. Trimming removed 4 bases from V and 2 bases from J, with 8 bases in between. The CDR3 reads CAWNSVQETQYF. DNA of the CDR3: TGTGCCTGGAACTCGGTTCAAGAGACCCAGTACTTC.

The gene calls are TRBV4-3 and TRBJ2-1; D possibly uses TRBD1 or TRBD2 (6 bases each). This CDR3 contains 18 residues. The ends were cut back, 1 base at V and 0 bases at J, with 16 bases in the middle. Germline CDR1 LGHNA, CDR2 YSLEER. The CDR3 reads CASSQVRGERFSYNEQFF. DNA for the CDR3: TGCGCCAGCAGCCAAGTGAGGGGGGAGAGATTCTCCTACAATGAGCAGTTCTTC.

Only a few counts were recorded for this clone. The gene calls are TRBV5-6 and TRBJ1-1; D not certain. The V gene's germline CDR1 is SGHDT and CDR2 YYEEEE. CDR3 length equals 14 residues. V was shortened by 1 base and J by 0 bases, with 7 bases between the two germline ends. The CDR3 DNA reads TGTGCCAGCAGCTTGTTGGGATTGAACACTGAAGCTTTCTTT. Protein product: CASSLLGLNTEAFF.

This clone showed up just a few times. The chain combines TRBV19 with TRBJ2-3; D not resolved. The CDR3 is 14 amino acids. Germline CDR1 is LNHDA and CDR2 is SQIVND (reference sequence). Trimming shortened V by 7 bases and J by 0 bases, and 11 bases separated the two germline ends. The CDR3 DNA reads TGTGCCAGTAAAACGGCGCCTAGCACAGATACGCAGTATTTT. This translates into CASKTAPSTDTQYF.

The CDR3 DNA is TGTGCCAGTAGTATGACCGGGACAGGGATGTACGAGCAGTACTTC. Residues: CASSMTGTGMYEQYF. This sequence joins TRBV19 and TRBJ2-7; TRBD1 matches at 9 bases. Germline values: CDR1 LNHDA, CDR2 SQIVND (reference sequence). Losses at the gene ends were 3 bases for V and 4 bases for J; bases not matched to a gene: 7. This CDR3 region has 15 residues.

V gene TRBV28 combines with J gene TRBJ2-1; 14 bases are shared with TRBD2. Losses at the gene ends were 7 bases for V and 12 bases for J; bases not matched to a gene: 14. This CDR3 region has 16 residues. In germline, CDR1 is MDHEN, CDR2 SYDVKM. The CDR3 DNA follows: TGTGCCAGCATCGCCCCCGGGACTAGCGGGAGAAGGGGGCAGTTCTTC. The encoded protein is CASIAPGTSGRRGQFF.

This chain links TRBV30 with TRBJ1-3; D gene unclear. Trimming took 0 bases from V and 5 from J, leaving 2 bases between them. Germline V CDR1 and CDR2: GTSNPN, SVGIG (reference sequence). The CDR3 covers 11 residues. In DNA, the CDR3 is TGTGCCTGGAGTGTACGAAACACCATATATTTT. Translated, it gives CAWSVRNTIYF.

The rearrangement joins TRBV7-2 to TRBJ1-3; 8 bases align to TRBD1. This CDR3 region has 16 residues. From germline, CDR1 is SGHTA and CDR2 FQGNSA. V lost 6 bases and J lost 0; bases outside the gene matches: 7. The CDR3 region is CASSRDRPYSGNTIYF. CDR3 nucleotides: TGTGCCAGCAGTAGGGACAGGCCGTACTCTGGAAACACCATATATTTT.

The DNA of the CDR3 is TGTGCCAGCAGCCCTTTAGCAGGGGAAGAGACCCAGTACTTC. It encodes CASSPLAGEETQYF. The chain recombines TRBV6-5 with TRBJ2-5; possibly TRBD1 for D (6 bases). Trimming pared 6 bases from V and 3 bases from J, leaving 14 bases between. The CDR3 length is 14 residues. Germline-derived CDR1 and CDR2 are MNHEY and SVGAGI.

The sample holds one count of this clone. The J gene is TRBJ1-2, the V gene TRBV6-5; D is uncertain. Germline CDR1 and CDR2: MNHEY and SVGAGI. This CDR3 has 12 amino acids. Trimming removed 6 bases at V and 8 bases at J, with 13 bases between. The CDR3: CASRPDLRGYTF. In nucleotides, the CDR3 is TGTGCCAGCAGGCCCGACCTCAGGGGCTACACCTTC.